Below, 24 T cell receptor beta chains from the same sample are listed, as sequenced in a study of blood T cell repertoires in COVID-19. Assay: immunoSEQ multiplex PCR; the TCRdb copy retains only in-frame clones and omits some. The data hold about 66,000 clones, with just under 90% observed a single time. The sequencing input was peripheral blood. These receptors all stem from a man aged 55 to 69 with acute or convalescent COVID-19.

The chain links TRBV24-1 to TRBJ1-4, with D uncertain. The length of the CDR3 is 12 residues. Trimming stripped 4 bases from V and 7 bases from J, with 6 bases between. The germline V gene encodes CDR1 KGHDR and CDR2 SFDVKD. The CDR3 coding sequence is TGTGCCACCAGTGACTCAGGTGAAAAACTGTTTTTT. It is translated as CATSDSGEKLFF.

The rearrangement joins TRBV5-1 to TRBJ2-7; D perhaps matches TRBD1 (6 bases). The CDR3 loop spans 13 amino acids. Germline loops: CDR1 SGHRS, CDR2 YFSETQ. The V and J ends lost 1 base and 3 bases respectively, with 8 bases between them. In DNA form, the CDR3 reads TGCGCCAGCAGCTTGACAGGGAGCTACGAGCAGTACTTC. Translating it yields CASSLTGSYEQYF.

In DNA form, the CDR3 reads TGTGCCAGCAGCTTAGGTACTAGCGGGGGGGCGGATACGCAGTATTTT. Its translation: CASSLGTSGGADTQYF. The V and J genes are TRBV13 and TRBJ2-3, with TRBD2 matching over 13 bases. With 0 bases clipped from V and 6 bases from J, the junction kept 3 bases outside the gene matches. The CDR3 loop spans 16 amino acids. Germline loops: CDR1 PRHDT, CDR2 FYEKMQ (reference sequence).

This chain connects TRBV6-6 to TRBJ2-1, with D possibly matching TRBD2 (6 bases). The germline V and J ends were trimmed by 4 bases and 6 bases, with 19 bases remaining between them. There are 16 residues in the CDR3. From germline, CDR1 is MNHNY and CDR2 SVGAGI (reference sequence). CDR3 loop: CASSFPGLQTVNEQFF. CDR3 DNA sequence: TGTGCCAGCAGTTTCCCGGGACTCCAAACGGTCAATGAGCAGTTCTTC.

The chain employs TRBV4-1 and TRBJ2-7; 10 bases map to TRBD2. V lost 2 bases, J lost 0 bases, and 4 bases stayed unmatched. The CDR3 is 16 amino acids. CDR1 and CDR2 from the germline V gene are MGHRA and YSYEKL. CDR3 nucleotides: TGCGCCAGCAGCCAAAACTTAGCGGGGGGCTCCTACGAGCAGTACTTC. Translating gives CASSQNLAGGSYEQYF.

The rearrangement links TRBV5-1 to TRBJ2-2; TRBD2 matches 11 bases. Germline V CDR1 and CDR2: SGHRS, YFSETQ. The CDR3 is 15 amino acids. J was trimmed by 3 bases and V by 4 bases; bases with no gene match: 2. The CDR3 DNA follows: TGCGCCAGCAGCCCGGGACTAGCGGACACCGGGGAGCTGTTTTTT. As protein: CASSPGLADTGELFF.

This chain links TRBV6-6 with TRBJ2-2; 9 nucleotides line up with TRBD2. Germline-derived CDR1 and CDR2 are MNHNY and SVGAGI (reference sequence). This CDR3 comprises 15 residues. Unmatched junction bases numbered 8, after V lost 5 bases and J lost 7 bases. The CDR3 DNA reads TGTGCCAGCAGTAGGGGCCTAGCGGGGATCGGGGAGCTGTTTTTT. Translating it yields CASSRGLAGIGELFF.

The V and J genes are TRBV3-1 (or the pseudogene TRBV3-2) and TRBJ1-3; 10 nucleotides align to TRBD1. CDR3 size: 16 residues. Germline assignment: CDR1 LGHDT and CDR2 YNNKEL (reference sequence). Trimming removed 5 bases from V and 1 base from J; junction bases left unmatched: 5. The CDR3 loop reads CASSLGTGESGNTIYF. The CDR3 coding sequence is TGTGCCAGCAGCTTGGGGACAGGGGAGTCTGGAAACACCATATATTTT.

V is TRBV4-1 and J is TRBJ1-2, with TRBD1 identical over 8 bases. From germline, CDR1 is MGHRA and CDR2 YSYEKL. Trimming removed 5 bases from V and 2 bases from J; junction bases left unmatched: 7. The CDR3 runs to 15 residues. CDR3 in DNA: TGCGCCAGCAGCGCAACTCCAGGGGGCAACTATGGCTACACCTTC. This encodes CASSATPGGNYGYTF.

This chain links TRBV6-5 with TRBJ2-1, with 8 bases lining up with TRBD1. The CDR3 has 14 residues. With V trimmed by 5 bases and J by 4 bases, 4 bases remained unmatched. Germline CDR1 MNHEY, CDR2 SVGAGI. The CDR3 DNA follows: TGTGCCAGCAGTCGGACAGGGTTTTACAATGAGCAGTTCTTC. Residues: CASSRTGFYNEQFF.

V is TRBV25-1 and J is TRBJ2-1; 8 bases align to TRBD2. Germline V gene lookup returns CDR1 MGHDK and CDR2 SYGVNS. The CDR3 runs 16 residues. Trimming removed 3 bases from V and 2 bases from J; junction bases left unmatched: 6. CDR3 sequence reads: CASSDFSGTPYNEQFF. DNA of the CDR3: TGTGCCAGCAGTGACTTTAGCGGGACACCCTACAATGAGCAGTTCTTC. The full variable domain, rest sourced from reference TRBV25-1 and TRBJ2-1, is EADIYQTPRYLVIGTGKKITLECSQTMGHDKMYWYQQDPGMELHLIHYSYGVNSTEKGDLSSESTVSRIRTEHFPLTLESARPSHTSQYLCASSDFSGTPYNEQFFGPGTRLTVL.

This chain links TRBV5-1 with TRBJ2-3; D unclear. V gave up 0 bases and J gave up 1 base, with 9 bases separating them. Germline assignment: CDR1 SGHRS and CDR2 YFSETQ. The CDR3 sequence is 15 residues long. The CDR3 region is CASSLVSEGTDTQYF. As DNA, the CDR3 is TGCGCCAGCAGCTTGGTTTCTGAGGGCACAGATACGCAGTATTTT. The full variable domain, rest sourced from reference TRBV5-1 and TRBJ2-3, is KAGVTQTPRYLIKTRGQQVTLSCSPISGHRSVSWYQQTPGQGLQFLFEYFSETQRNKGNFPGRFSGRQFSNSRSEMNVSTLELGDSALYLCASSLVSEGTDTQYFGPGTRLTVL.

This clone was seen only once. V and J are TRBV9 and TRBJ2-7, with TRBD1 matching over 10 bases. This CDR3 region has 15 residues. Germline values: CDR1 SGDLS, CDR2 YYNGEE. After removal of 3 bases from V and 2 bases from J, the junction contained 5 bases not matched to a gene. CDR3 sequence: CASSEGQGTPYEQYF. CDR3 nucleotide sequence: TGTGCCAGCAGCGAGGGACAGGGGACCCCCTACGAGCAGTACTTC. Variable domain in full (rest from reference TRBV9 and TRBJ2-7): DSGVTQTPKHLITATGQRVTLRCSPRSGDLSVYWYQQSLDQGLQFLIQYYNGEERAKGNILERFSAQQFPDLHSELNLSSLELGDSALYFCASSEGQGTPYEQYFGPGTRLTVT.

This clone has a single count. V and J are TRBV11-2 and TRBJ1-4; 7 bases line up with TRBD1. V shed 5 bases and J 0 bases; nucleotides not matched to a gene: 12. CDR3 length: 18 amino acids. The germline V gene encodes CDR1 SGHAT and CDR2 FQNNGV. CDR3 residues: CASSQTGTASPTNEKLFF. The CDR3 DNA reads TGTGCCAGCAGCCAAACTGGGACAGCCTCACCAACTAATGAAAAACTGTTTTTT.

The chain links TRBV5-6 to TRBJ2-1; 7 bases map to TRBD2. V dropped 0 bases and J dropped 0; count of bases not matched to a gene: 9. The CDR3 runs to 18 residues. The germline V gene has CDR1 SGHDT and CDR2 YYEEEE. CDR3 nucleotides: TGTGCCAGCAGCTTGGGGCTAGCGGAAAAAAGCTCCTACAATGAGCAGTTCTTC. As protein: CASSLGLAEKSSYNEQFF.

The chain combines TRBV20-1 with TRBJ2-1; TRBD1 aligns across 9 bases. Per germline, CDR1 DFQATT and CDR2 SNEGSKA (reference sequence). The V and J ends lost 5 bases and 7 bases, in that order; junction bases with no gene match: 0. The CDR3 length is 11 residues. The CDR3 reads CSAGTGNEQFF. For the CDR3, the DNA is TGCAGTGCTGGGACAGGGAATGAGCAGTTCTTC.

The chain uses TRBV11-2 and TRBJ2-5; D uncertain. CDR3 length: 13 amino acids. V was cut by 5 bases and J by 5 bases, with 12 bases left in between. In germline, CDR1 is SGHAT, CDR2 FQNNGV. CDR3 coding DNA: TGTGCCAGCAGCCGCCCCGGGTGGGAGACCCAGTACTTC. Translated, it gives CASSRPGWETQYF.

The chain couples TRBV7-8 to TRBJ1-4; D is uncertain. V gave up 1 base and J gave up 2 bases, with 8 bases separating them. This CDR3 spans 15 amino acids. In germline, CDR1 is SGHVS, CDR2 FQNEAQ. The CDR3 spells CASSLVVRTNEKLFF. CDR3 nucleotide sequence: TGTGCCAGCAGCTTAGTTGTCAGGACTAATGAAAAACTGTTTTTT.

The chain combines TRBV5-5 with TRBJ1-1; D is unclear. The CDR3 loop spans 14 amino acids. The germline V gene has CDR1 SGHKS and CDR2 YYEKEE (reference sequence). Trimming took 0 bases from V and 1 from J, leaving 7 bases between them. This chain's CDR3 is CASSLEEGNTEAFF. In nucleotides, the CDR3 is TGTGCCAGCAGCTTGGAGGAGGGGAACACTGAAGCTTTCTTT.

CDR3 in DNA: TGTGCCAGCAGCTCCGGACTAGCGGCGAACACCGGGGAGCTGTTTTTT. This encodes CASSSGLAANTGELFF. The chain links TRBV11-2 to TRBJ2-2; 10 nucleotides match TRBD2. Germline loops: CDR1 SGHAT, CDR2 FQNNGV. The CDR3 has 16 residues. V trimming: 4 bases; J trimming: 0 bases; junction bases outside the gene matches: 2. Using reference TRBV11-2 and TRBJ2-2 for the parts outside the CDR3, the full variable domain is EAGVAQSPRYKIIEKRQSVAFWCNPISGHATLYWYQQILGQGPKLLIQFQNNGVVDDSQLPKDRFSAERLKGVDSTLKIQPAKLEDSAVYLCASSSGLAANTGELFFGEGSRLTVL.

The chain links TRBV11-1 to TRBJ2-5; possibly TRBD1 for D (5 bases). The V gene's germline CDR1 is SGHAT and CDR2 FQDESV (reference sequence). This CDR3 comprises 15 residues. Trimming took 2 bases from V and 2 from J, leaving 12 bases between them. The CDR3 loop reads CASSLRGHNQETQYF. The CDR3 region has the DNA TGTGCCAGCAGCTTAAGAGGACACAATCAAGAGACCCAGTACTTC.

V usage is TRBV27 and J usage is TRBJ1-1; D possibly corresponds to TRBD1 (5 bases). V was clipped by 0 bases and J by 4 bases, with 15 bases between them. The CDR3 totals 16 residues. CDR1 MNHEY and CDR2 SMNVEV come from the germline V gene (reference sequence). The DNA for the CDR3 is TGTGCCAGCAGTTTATCGGGCCTCAGGGAGGGCACTGAAGCTTTCTTT. It is translated as CASSLSGLREGTEAFF.

The rearrangement joins TRBV5-1 to TRBJ1-1; unclear D gene. Trimming removed 5 bases from V and 3 bases from J, with 14 bases in between. The CDR3 contains 14 residues. Germline V gives CDR1 SGHRS, CDR2 YFSETQ. CDR3 amino acids: CASSVNPGDTEAFF. DNA for the CDR3: TGCGCCAGCAGTGTGAACCCGGGAGACACTGAAGCTTTCTTT.

V usage is TRBV5-1 and J usage is TRBJ2-2; D might be TRBD2 (5 bases). The CDR3 is 13 residues long. CDR1 SGHRS and CDR2 YFSETQ come from the germline V gene. V shed 1 base and J shed 7 bases, with 8 bases lying between them. CDR3 in amino acids: CASSLLGDGELFF. The CDR3 DNA follows: TGCGCCAGCAGCTTGCTGGGAGACGGGGAGCTGTTTTTT. Using reference TRBV5-1 and TRBJ2-2 for the parts outside the CDR3, the full variable domain is KAGVTQTPRYLIKTRGQQVTLSCSPISGHRSVSWYQQTPGQGLQFLFEYFSETQRNKGNFPGRFSGRQFSNSRSEMNVSTLELGDSALYLCASSLLGDGELFFGEGSRLTVL.